In this sample, the clone carrying this TCR beta chain turned up many times. No antigen is known for it. The CVID group had some 15 females and some 31 males, mean age around 42. The data were taken from a study of T cell clonality in common variable immunodeficiency. Study findings and constraints: Reportedly, TCR beta sequences from common variable immunodeficiency showed fewer deletions and N-nucleotide insertions.

Profiling relied on immunoSEQ multiplex PCR, and the TCRdb table lists in-frame clones only, not all of them. This sample carries 30,000 to 40,000 clones, none of them present only once. The sample taken for sequencing was peripheral blood mononuclear cells. This TCR derives from a human donor with common variable immunodeficiency.

CDR3 amino acids: CSAITGGPTEAFF. The part of the CDR3 DNA that was read is TGCAGTGCTATCACGGGGGGGCCCACTGAA. V and J are TRBV20-1 and TRBJ1-1; TRBD1 might be the D (6 bases). The read terminates 3 residues ahead of where the CDR3 ends, so the germline J gene completes it. Germline V gives CDR1 DFQATT, CDR2 SNEGSKA (reference sequence). The CDR3 spans 13 residues. Trimming left V 4 bases short and J 4 bases short, with 13 bases between.